One sample yielded the 17 T cell receptor beta chains listed below, sequenced in a study of T cells in lung cancer brain metastases. Generated by immunoSEQ multiplex PCR, the TCRdb table keeps only in-frame clones and is missing some. The sample lists roughly 5,000 clones, about nine tenths occurring once. The sample taken for sequencing was tumor tissue from the primary lung tumor. The receptors were sampled from a man between 65 and 85 years old with non-small cell lung cancer.

This clone was observed a single time. Here the CDR3 reads CASSGNSGGTQYF. The DNA of the CDR3 is TGTGCCAGCAGTGGAAACTCCGGGGGGACCCAGTACTTC. V gene TRBV6-1 combines with J gene TRBJ2-5, with D possibly matching TRBD2 (6 bases). Per germline, CDR1 MNHNS and CDR2 SASEGT. The CDR3 is 13 residues long. Trimming removed 4 bases from V and 7 bases from J, with 13 bases in between.

The chain combines TRBV10-2 with TRBJ1-2; D is undetermined. Trimming cost V 0 bases and J 3 bases, with 5 bases left between them. From germline, CDR1 is WSHSY and CDR2 SAAADI. The CDR3 consists of 13 residues. The CDR3 DNA reads TGCGCCAGCAGTGAGTCGCCGTACTATGGCTACACCTTC. Protein product: CASSESPYYGYTF.

In nucleotides, the CDR3 is TGTGCCATCAGTGACTTCCCTCCCGGTTTCTATGGCTACACCTTC. Translated: CAISDFPPGFYGYTF. This chain connects TRBV10-3 to TRBJ1-2; no clear D. With 3 bases removed from V and 4 bases from J, the gap between germline ends came to 15 bases. CDR3 length: 15 residues. In germline, CDR1 is ENHRY, CDR2 SYGVKD.

The rearrangement joins TRBV7-2 to TRBJ1-3, with 11 bases aligning to TRBD1. This CDR3 has 16 residues. The ends lost 5 bases at V and 4 bases at J; junction bases unmatched: 7. The germline gives CDR1 SGHTA, CDR2 FQGNSA. CDR3 sequence reads: CASSTRTGGDGNTIYF. The CDR3 bases are TGTGCCAGCAGCACCCGGACAGGGGGCGACGGAAACACCATATATTTT. Based on the CDR3 plus reference TRBV7-2 and TRBJ1-3, the full variable domain is GAGVSQSPSNKVTEKGKDVELRCDPISGHTALYWYRQSLGQGLEFLIYFQGNSAPDKSGLPSDRFSAERTGGSVSTLTIQRTQQEDSAVYLCASSTRTGGDGNTIYFGEGSWLTVV.

V usage is TRBV19 and J usage is TRBJ2-3; D gene unclear. The CDR3 loop spans 14 amino acids. Germline CDR1 is LNHDA and CDR2 is SQIVND (reference sequence). Between the trimmed V and J ends, which lost 9 bases and 0 bases, there was a span of 13 bases. The DNA of the CDR3 is TGTGCCAGCAGCAAAGCAGGAAGCACAGATACGCAGTATTTT. This sequence encodes CASSKAGSTDTQYF.

The genes are TRBV27 and TRBJ1-2; possibly TRBD1 for D (6 bases). This CDR3 has 16 amino acids. The V gene lost 6 bases and the J gene lost 2 bases, with 19 bases spanning the gap. Germline V gene sequence: CDR1 MNHEY, CDR2 SMNVEV (reference sequence). The CDR3 bases are TGTGCCAGCAGCCATGGGAGGGGGTTCAAAAACTATGGCTACACCTTC. This translates into CASSHGRGFKNYGYTF.

The chain links TRBV6-5 to TRBJ1-4, with D perhaps TRBD1 (5 bases). V gave up 2 bases and J gave up 8 bases, with 15 bases separating them. CDR3 length: 15 amino acids. Germline assignment: CDR1 MNHEY and CDR2 SVGAGI. CDR3 sequence: CASSYQAGFYEKLFF. The CDR3 region has the DNA TGTGCCAGCAGTTACCAGGCAGGGTTCTACGAAAAACTGTTTTTT.

The chain is built from TRBV5-1 and TRBJ2-7; D possibly corresponds to TRBD2 (5 bases). Trimming removed 7 bases at V and 4 bases at J, with 24 bases between. The germline V gene has CDR1 SGHRS and CDR2 YFSETQ. The CDR3 totals 16 residues. The DNA for the CDR3 is TGCGCCAGCCAACCTTTTGAAGGAGGAGCTACTTACGAGCAGTACTTC. As protein: CASQPFEGGATYEQYF. Drawing the rest from reference TRBV5-1 and TRBJ2-7, the complete variable domain is KAGVTQTPRYLIKTRGQQVTLSCSPISGHRSVSWYQQTPGQGLQFLFEYFSETQRNKGNFPGRFSGRQFSNSRSEMNVSTLELGDSALYLCASQPFEGGATYEQYFGPGTRLTVT.

The genes are TRBV6-5 and TRBJ2-3, with D unresolved. The CDR3 extends over 13 amino acids. V gave up 1 base and J gave up 3 bases, with 5 bases separating them. CDR1 and CDR2 from the germline V gene are MNHEY and SVGAGI. The CDR3 loop is CASSYFSTDTQYF. The CDR3 bases are TGTGCCAGCAGTTACTTTTCAACAGATACGCAGTATTTT.

V is TRBV6-1 and J is TRBJ2-2; 8 bases are shared with TRBD1. J lost 8 bases, V lost 4 bases, and 6 bases had no gene match. The CDR3 has 14 amino acids. Germline CDR1 and CDR2: MNHNS and SASEGT. Here the CDR3 DNA reads TGTGCCAGCAGTGTCGCCAGGGGGCCTGGGGAGCTGTTTTTT. Protein sequence: CASSVARGPGELFF.

A single count supports this clone. This sequence joins TRBV27 and TRBJ2-2; 10 positions match TRBD1. With 9 bases clipped from V and 4 bases from J, the junction kept 5 bases outside the gene matches. Germline CDR1 is MNHEY and CDR2 is SMNVEV (reference sequence). There are 14 residues in the CDR3. CDR3 residues: CARGQGESTGELFF. CDR3 DNA: TGTGCCAGAGGACAGGGGGAGAGCACCGGGGAGCTGTTTTTT.

The chain combines TRBV18 with TRBJ1-1; TRBD1 matches at 7 bases. This CDR3 is 15 amino acids long. Germline loops: CDR1 KGHSH, CDR2 LQKENI. Trimming took 3 bases from V and 1 from J; bases not matched to a gene: 5. This CDR3 reads CASSPGQAKNTEAFF. The DNA for the CDR3 is TGTGCCAGCTCACCTGGACAGGCAAAGAACACTGAAGCTTTCTTT.

This clone was seen just once. This chain joins TRBV7-8 and TRBJ1-6; D call uncertain. The CDR3 is 15 amino acids. V dropped 0 bases and J dropped 7 bases, with 10 bases sitting between them. Germline V gene sequence: CDR1 SGHVS, CDR2 FQNEAQ. The CDR3 coding sequence is TGTGCCAGCAGCTTAGCGCAGGCCTTCAATTCACCCCTCCACTTT. As protein: CASSLAQAFNSPLHF.

V is TRBV19 and J is TRBJ2-3, with D possibly TRBD2 on 5 matching bases. From germline, CDR1 is LNHDA and CDR2 SQIVND (reference sequence). Trimming took off 4 bases at V and 1 base at J, with 9 bases between the two ends. This CDR3 has 14 residues. This CDR3 is CASSRDSGTDTQYF. CDR3 nucleotide sequence: TGTGCCAGTAGTAGGGATAGCGGCACAGATACGCAGTATTTT.

V and J are TRBV4-3 and TRBJ1-6; D gene unclear. Trimming took 2 bases from V and 10 from J, leaving 12 bases between them. The CDR3 is 14 amino acids. Germline assignment: CDR1 LGHNA and CDR2 YSLEER. CDR3 in DNA: TGCGCCAGCAGCCAAAGCTTGGGGTGGTCACCCCTCCACTTT. Amino acids: CASSQSLGWSPLHF.

The chain links TRBV19 to TRBJ1-1, with no clear D. Trimming removed 5 bases from V and 3 bases from J, with 19 bases in between. The germline CDR1 and CDR2 sequences are LNHDA and SQIVND (reference sequence). The CDR3 sequence is 16 residues long. The CDR3 DNA follows: TGTGCCAGTAGTGCCGGCTGGGGATCGCTTCACACTGAAGCTTTCTTT. Translation gives CASSAGWGSLHTEAFF.

V gene TRBV29-1 combines with J gene TRBJ1-5, with D possibly matching TRBD1 (5 bases). V lost 4 bases and J 1 base, leaving 5 bases between the germline ends. Germline loops: CDR1 SQVTM, CDR2 ANQGSEA. The CDR3 consists of 12 residues. The CDR3 sequence: CSVGGSNQPQHF. DNA for the CDR3: TGCAGCGTTGGGGGGAGCAATCAGCCCCAGCATTTT.